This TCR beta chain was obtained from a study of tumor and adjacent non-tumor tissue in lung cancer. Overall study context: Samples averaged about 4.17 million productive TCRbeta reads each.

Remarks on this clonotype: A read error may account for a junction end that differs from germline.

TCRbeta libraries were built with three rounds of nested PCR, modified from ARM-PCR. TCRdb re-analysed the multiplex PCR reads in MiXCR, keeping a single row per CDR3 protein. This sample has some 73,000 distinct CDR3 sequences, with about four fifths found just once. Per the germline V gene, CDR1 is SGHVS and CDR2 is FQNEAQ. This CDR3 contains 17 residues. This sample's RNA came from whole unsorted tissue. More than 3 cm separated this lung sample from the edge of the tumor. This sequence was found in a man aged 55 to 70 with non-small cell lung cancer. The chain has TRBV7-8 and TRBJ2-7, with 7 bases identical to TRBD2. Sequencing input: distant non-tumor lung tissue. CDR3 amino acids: CASSLGLVGGWSYGQYF. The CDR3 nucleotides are TGTGCCAGCAGCCTCGGACTAGTGGGGGGTTGGAGCTACGGGCAGTACTTC.